These 2 T cell receptor beta chains were sequenced from one sample in a study of technical replicates of blood from a few donors. Profiled with immunoSEQ multiplex PCR; TCRdb holds only in-frame clones, not every one. Of some 87,000 clones in the sample, around 96% are singletons; the top ten hold about 0.33%. Material for sequencing was T cells isolated from PBMCs. The receptors derive from a human donor in good health.

The chain couples TRBV9 to TRBJ1-1; a weak D match, TRBD1 (5 bases). The CDR3 is made up of 14 amino acids. Germline V gene data show CDR1 as SGDLS and CDR2 as YYNGEE. With 1 base removed from V and 1 base from J, the gap between germline ends came to 8 bases. For the CDR3, the DNA is TGTGCCAGCAGCGTACATGGACAGAACACTGAAGCTTTCTTT. Protein sequence: CASSVHGQNTEAFF.

The chain is built from TRBV9 and TRBJ2-7; 7 nucleotides line up with TRBD2. This CDR3 region has 15 residues. Trimming at V came to 4 bases and at J to 4 bases, leaving 11 bases not matched to a gene. Germline values: CDR1 SGDLS, CDR2 YYNGEE. Written as DNA, the CDR3 is TGTGCCAGCAGCCCCCCCGGGCGGGAGTGGTACGAGCAGTACTTC. It specifies CASSPPGREWYEQYF. The complete variable domain, with remaining parts taken from reference TRBV9 and TRBJ2-7, reads DSGVTQTPKHLITATGQRVTLRCSPRSGDLSVYWYQQSLDQGLQFLIQYYNGEERAKGNILERFSAQQFPDLHSELNLSSLELGDSALYFCASSPPGREWYEQYFGPGTRLTVT.